This paragraph covers one T cell receptor (beta chain) sequence. The assay was immunoSEQ multiplex PCR, and TCRdb's table has in-frame clones only and misses some. This repertoire shows around 210,000 clones, over 75% found once; its top ten account for approximately 5.1%. The source of the sample is a study of blood T cell repertoires in COVID-19. Overall study: PBMCs, B-cell-depleted T cells, or T cells were the source of the cDNA or gDNA that made up the material.

The CDR3 contains 15 residues. Germline CDR1 SQVTM, CDR2 ANQGSEA. With 7 bases removed from V and 1 base from J, the gap between germline ends came to 19 bases. During active infection, Seattle patients enrolled and were then monitored through disease. This TCR was sampled from a man between 45 and 60 years old with COVID-19, enrolled during active disease. This chain connects TRBV29-1 to TRBJ1-1; D is unclear. Sequenced: peripheral blood. CDR3 nucleotide sequence: TGCAGCGGATCCCCGAGAGGATCGGGGAACACTGAAGCTTTCTTT. Residues: CSGSPRGSGNTEAFF.